This note documents a single T cell receptor beta chain sequence. The data originate from a study of blood T cell repertoires in COVID-19. The CDR3 has 18 residues. Germline values: CDR1 MNHEY, CDR2 SMNVEV (reference sequence). V was clipped by 2 bases and J by 1 base; unmatched bases: 8. Using immunoSEQ multiplex PCR, the repertoire was profiled, and TCRdb retains in-frame clones only, with some absent. Among around 220,000 clones, around 87% were seen once, and the ten largest hold about 6%. The sequenced sample was PBMCs or T cells enriched from blood (not recorded which). This chain connects TRBV27 to TRBJ2-6; 7 nucleotides line up with TRBD2. This sequence originates from a woman aged 25 to 45 with acute COVID-19. The CDR3 here is CASSLRGGSHSGANVLTF. The CDR3 nucleotides read TGTGCCAGCAGTTTACGCGGGGGAAGTCATTCTGGGGCCAACGTCCTGACTTTC.